A single sample gave rise to the 15 T cell receptor beta chains below, sequenced in a study of tumor-infiltrating lymphocytes in primary liver carcinoma. A constant-region primer served to make TCR beta cDNA from around 500 ng total RNA. A slightly modified ARM-PCR protocol with three nested multiplex PCR rounds produced these TCR beta libraries. The first two PCR rounds, roughly 11 cycles each, used TRBV1-TRBV30 forward primers and a C-beta reverse primer. In TCRdb, the multiplex PCR reads were re-called with MiXCR into one record per CDR3 protein. The data hold 110,000 or so distinct CDR3 sequences, with about four fifths observed a single time. Co-extraction yielded RNA and DNA from around 20-30 mg of unsorted bulk tissue. The specimen sequenced was liver tumor tissue from sampling region 3. Described subset: tumor region T3, left-lateral pole. These receptors were taken from a man aged 35-49 years with primary liver carcinoma and hepatitis B virus infection.

This clonotype was picked up one time. The CDR3 ends on some other residue instead of the conserved phenylalanine or tryptophan, so this is likely a read error. Because the CDR3's place on the DNA is in doubt, the DNA is left out and the CDR3 is given as listed by TCRdb. The chain combines TRBV7-8 with TRBJ2-7. CDR1 SGHVS and CDR2 FQNEAQ come from the germline V gene. The CDR3 sequence runs 15 residues, both termini included. The CDR3: CASSLLSLSSYEQYI.

V gene TRBV10-3 combines with J gene TRBJ2-1, with a tentative D call TRBD2 (6 bases). CDR3 length equals 15 residues. Trimming took 10 bases from V and 4 from J, leaving 20 bases between them. The germline CDR1 and CDR2 sequences are ENHRY and SYGVKD. The chain's CDR3 is CANRTGTGAYNEQFF. The CDR3 coding sequence is TGTGCCAACAGAACCGGGACTGGGGCGTACAATGAGCAGTTCTTC.

This clonotype turned up a few times. Because the CDR3 is missing its conserved closing phenylalanine or tryptophan, this is likely a read error. No DNA is shown, since the ends of the CDR3 on it are uncertain; the CDR3 is the one TCRdb lists. The V gene is TRBV28, the J gene TRBJ1-1; the table names TRBD1, a call not compared with the DNA. The CDR3 is 12 amino acids in total, end residues counted. CDR1 and CDR2 from the germline V gene are MDHEN and SYDVKM. The CDR3 spells CASRITGDEVFS.

This clonotype ranks as medium-sized. The chain couples TRBV12-3 or TRBV12-4 to TRBJ2-1; D might be TRBD2 (6 bases). CDR3 length: 16 amino acids. Trimming took 8 bases from V and 7 from J, leaving 24 bases between them. The CDR3 spells CASARRGGDLLNEQFF. CDR3 nucleotides: TGTGCCAGCGCCCGAAGGGGCGGGGATTTACTTAATGAGCAGTTCTTC.

On this clonotype: One end of the junction varies from germline; a read error may be responsible. The chain couples TRBV4-3 to TRBJ1-2; D is ambiguous. This CDR3 is 14 amino acids long. Germline V gene data show CDR1 as LGHNA and CDR2 as YSLEER. CDR3 sequence (DNA): TGCGCCAGTAGCCAAAATTCAGGCTTGGGGGGCTACACCTTC. This codes for CASSQNSGLGGYTF.

The V gene is TRBV20-1, the J gene TRBJ2-7, with 8 nucleotides matching TRBD2. Germline loops: CDR1 DFQATT, CDR2 SNEGSKA (reference sequence). This CDR3 contains 18 residues. With V trimmed by 0 bases and J by 1 base, 14 bases remained unmatched. CDR3 region: CSARDRARGAGGSYEQYF. The CDR3 nucleotides read TGCAGTGCTAGAGATAGGGCTAGGGGGGCGGGAGGTTCCTACGAGCAGTACTTC.

As for this clonotype: A junction end diverges from the germline sequence, so it may reflect a read error. J is TRBJ1-2 and V is TRBV5-6; D is perhaps TRBD1 (5 bases). This CDR3 contains 16 residues. Per the germline V gene, CDR1 is SGHDT and CDR2 is YYEEEE. The CDR3, as DNA: TGTGCCAGCAGCCACAATTACCGGGGCCCTAACTATGGTTACACCTTC. As protein: CASSHNYRGPNYGYTF.

Comments on this clonotype: No conserved phenylalanine or tryptophan ends this CDR3, so it is likely a read error. V and J are TRBV4-1 and TRBJ2-2; the D call may be TRBD1 or TRBD2 (6 bases each). The CDR3 length is 17 residues. Germline CDR1 is MGHRA and CDR2 is YSYEKL. The CDR3 region has the DNA TGCGCTAGCAGCATCGATCCAAGGGGGGCAAACACCGGGGAGCTGTTTTCT. Its translation is CASSIDPRGANTGELFS.

With respect to this clonotype: Mismatch with germline at one junction end may stem from a read error. V and J are TRBV12-3 or TRBV12-4 and TRBJ2-2; TRBD2 matches 10 bases. The length of the CDR3 is 17 residues. Here the CDR3 DNA reads TGTACCAGCAGTTTCCGGGGTAGCGGGAGGAACACCGTGGAGCTTTTTTTT. It encodes CTSSFRGSGRNTVELFF.

This clonotype has just a few counts. The genes are TRBV12-3 or TRBV12-4 and TRBJ1-1; D is ambiguous. The CDR3 consists of 12 residues. The V gene lost 4 bases and the J gene lost 7 bases, with 10 bases spanning the gap. The DNA for the CDR3 is TGTGCCAGCAGTTCGGCAGGAAATGAAGCTTTCTTT. Its protein is CASSSAGNEAFF.

This chain uses TRBV29-1 with TRBJ2-2; D may be TRBD1 (6 bases). Germline lookup yields CDR1 SQVTM and CDR2 ANQGSEA. This CDR3 region has 11 residues. DNA of the CDR3: TGCAGTGAGGGGGATCCCGGGGAGCTGTTTTTT. Protein product: CSEGDPGELFF.

Comments on this clonotype: In this CDR3 the conserved last residue, phenylalanine or tryptophan, is missing, so a read error is likely. The genes are TRBV6-2 or TRBV6-3 and TRBJ2-1; D ambiguous. The V gene's germline CDR1 is MNHEY and CDR2 SVGEGT. This CDR3 comprises 11 residues. The V gene lost 6 bases and the J gene lost 5 bases, with 5 bases spanning the gap. The CDR3 spells CASSYHNEQFL. The CDR3 bases are TGTGCCAGCAGCTATCACAATGAGCAGTTCCTC.

Comment on this clonotype: The limits of the CDR3 on the DNA are not certain, so only TCRdb's listed CDR3 is given. The rearrangement uses TRBV6-6 and TRBJ1-2; the DNA was not compared with TRBD1, the D call given in the table. Germline-derived CDR1 and CDR2 are MNHNY and SVGAGI (reference sequence). The CDR3 has 14 residues if both end residues are counted. The CDR3 region is CAKSPDRDFYGCTF.

The V and J genes are TRBV28 and TRBJ1-1; D is undetermined. Germline CDR1 reads MDHEN; CDR2 reads SYDVKM. The CDR3 contains 14 residues. Trimming shortened V by 7 bases and J by 7 bases, and 19 bases separated the two germline ends. The chain's CDR3 is CASTQMTVDIEAFF. CDR3 bases: TGTGCCAGCACCCAAATGACGGTTGACATTGAAGCTTTCTTT. Looking up the rest from reference TRBV28 and TRBJ1-1 gives the full variable domain: DVKVTQSSRYLVKRTGEKVFLECVQDMDHENMFWYRQDPGLGLRLIYFSYDVKMKEKGDIPEGYSVSREKKERFSLILESASTNQTSMYLCASTQMTVDIEAFFGQGTRLTVV.

This clonotype was seen more than once but under ten times. This chain connects TRBV11-1 to TRBJ2-2; the D gene is possibly TRBD2 (6 bases). This CDR3 spans 13 amino acids. CDR1 is SGHAT, CDR2 FQDESV, per germline (reference sequence). The CDR3: CTSSFWDTGELFF. The CDR3 nucleotides are TGTACTAGCAGCTTCTGGGACACCGGGGAGCTGTTTTTT.